This passage covers 6 T cell receptor beta chains from one sample sequenced in a study of graft-versus-host responses after intestinal transplantation. Here immunoSEQ multiplex PCR was the method, and the copy in TCRdb shows in-frame clones only, minus some. Of about 88,000 clones in the sample, roughly 92% were seen once. Their antigens remain unidentified. The source material was unstimulated CD4+ T cells sorted from spleen or lymph node cells, sampled before intestinal transplant. The source of these receptors is a human donor who received an intestinal transplant.

The V gene is TRBV2, the J gene TRBJ2-3, with 14 positions matching TRBD2. The CDR3 is made up of 16 amino acids. Germline-derived CDR1 and CDR2 are SNHLY and FYNNEI. V gave up 4 bases and J gave up 6 bases; unmatched junction bases: 6. CDR3 protein: CASSGGLAGEVDTQYF. In DNA, the CDR3 is TGTGCCAGCAGTGGGGGACTAGCGGGAGAAGTGGATACGCAGTATTTT.

V is TRBV30 and J is TRBJ2-7; TRBD1 aligns across 8 bases. The CDR3 runs to 16 residues. Germline V gene lookup returns CDR1 GTSNPN and CDR2 SVGIG (reference sequence). Trimming took 1 base from V and 6 from J; bases not matched to a gene: 14. The DNA for the CDR3 is TGTGCCTGGAGTGGCTGGACAGGGTTTTCAAGAAGCGAGCAGTACTTC. This translates into CAWSGWTGFSRSEQYF.

V usage is TRBV5-8 and J usage is TRBJ2-3, with D maybe TRBD2 (6 bases). Germline V gives CDR1 SGHTS, CDR2 YDEGEE. The V and J ends lost 4 bases and 2 bases respectively, with 20 bases between them. The CDR3 covers 17 residues. The CDR3 protein is CASSLATGTFNTDTQYF. The CDR3 bases are TGTGCCAGCAGCCTAGCGACCGGGACTTTTAACACAGATACGCAGTATTTT.

This chain connects TRBV15 to TRBJ1-4; 9 bases agree with TRBD1. CDR3 length: 16 amino acids. With 0 bases clipped from V and 5 bases from J, the junction kept 4 bases outside the gene matches. Germline V gene sequence: CDR1 LNHNV, CDR2 YYDKDF (reference sequence). CDR3 nucleotides: TGTGCCACCAGCAGAGATAAAGGGACAGGGAATGAAAAACTGTTTTTT. Amino acids: CATSRDKGTGNEKLFF. Looking up the rest from reference TRBV15 and TRBJ1-4 gives the full variable domain: DAMVIQNPRYQVTQFGKPVTLSCSQTLNHNVMYWYQQKSSQAPKLLFHYYDKDFNNEADTPDNFQSRRPNTSFCFLDIRSPGLGDTAMYLCATSRDKGTGNEKLFFGSGTQLSVL.

Here the CDR3 DNA reads TGCGCCAGCAGCTTGGTGGGGACAGATACGCAGTATTTT. This sequence encodes CASSLVGTDTQYF. The chain joins TRBV5-1 to TRBJ2-3; D uncertain. CDR3 size: 13 residues. V was shortened by 0 bases and J by 3 bases, with 5 bases between the two germline ends. In germline, CDR1 is SGHRS, CDR2 YFSETQ.

The rearrangement joins TRBV7-2 to TRBJ2-1; D is unresolved. CDR1 SGHTA and CDR2 FQGNSA come from the germline V gene. This CDR3 has 15 residues. V dropped 3 bases and J dropped 3 bases, with 12 bases sitting between them. CDR3 DNA: TGTGCCAGCAGCTTGGCCGAAGGGTACTACAATGAGCAGTTCTTC. Protein product: CASSLAEGYYNEQFF.